This TCR beta chain was captured by sequencing in a study of cytomegalovirus exposure and HLA in healthy donors. Vbeta (60) and Jbeta (13) primers were used in the PCR. Libraries were prepared by immunoSEQ multiplex PCR; TCRdb keeps only in-frame clonotypes and omits some of them. Here the sample spans some 100,000 clones, around 74% being singletons. Per the germline V gene, CDR1 is LGHNA and CDR2 is YSLEER. This CDR3 comprises 15 residues. Trimming cost V 0 bases and J 1 base, with 9 bases left between them. Points from the study as a whole: The study carried out a later analysis of TCR beta sequences. It associated around 17,000 of them with specific HLA alleles at a false discovery rate of 0.05. Most CMV-associated TCR beta chains were later found to appear HLA-restricted.

About this clone: Its specificity is not known.

The TCR sequence derives from a woman in her 70s in good health and CMV-seropositive. Sequencing used PBMCs. The rearrangement joins TRBV4-3 to TRBJ2-5, with a possible D match to TRBD1 (6 bases). CDR3 DNA sequence: TGCGCCAGCAGCCAAGATGGGACATCCCAAGAGACCCAGTACTTC. It yields the protein CASSQDGTSQETQYF.